The 27 T cell receptor beta chains listed next were all sequenced from one sample in a study of blood T cell repertoires in COVID-19. Clones were sequenced by immunoSEQ multiplex PCR, and TCRdb holds only the in-frame ones, with some missing. The sample includes some 200,000 clones, about four fifths of them seen just once. Sequencing was performed on PBMCs or T cells enriched from blood (not recorded which). These receptors were collected from a woman between 35 and 50 years old with acute COVID-19.

The chain is built from TRBV7-3 and TRBJ1-6; 12 bases align to TRBD1. The CDR3 loop spans 16 amino acids. V gave up 5 bases and J gave up 6 bases; unmatched junction bases: 5. Germline V gene data show CDR1 as SGHTA and CDR2 as FQGTGA. The CDR3 DNA is TGTGCCAGCAGCGGGGGACAGGGGGCAATTAATTCACCCCTCCACTTT. Its translation is CASSGGQGAINSPLHF.

V is TRBV10-3 and J is TRBJ1-4; 11 nucleotides agree with TRBD1. This CDR3 comprises 16 residues. Trimming removed 6 bases from V and 7 bases from J; junction bases left unmatched: 10. CDR1 is ENHRY and CDR2 is SYGVKD in the germline V gene. Here the CDR3 DNA reads TGTGCCATCAGCCCCGGACAGGGGGCGATTCTTGAAAAACTGTTTTTT. This translates into CAISPGQGAILEKLFF.

This clone was detected a few times. The rearrangement links TRBV7-3 to TRBJ1-1, with 8 bases matching TRBD1. The junction had 6 bases not matched to a gene; V was cut back by 5 bases and J by 10 bases. CDR1 and CDR2 from the germline V gene are SGHTA and FQGTGA. The CDR3 consists of 12 residues. CDR3 nucleotides: TGTGCCAGCAGCACAGGGCAGGGGGCAGCTTTCTTT. Encoded protein: CASSTGQGAAFF.

CDR3 nucleotide sequence: TGTGCCAGCAATCCGAGCTCTGGAAACACCATATATTTT. It codes for CASNPSSGNTIYF. The chain has TRBV6-5 and TRBJ1-3; no reliable D call. CDR1 MNHEY and CDR2 SVGAGI come from the germline V gene. The ends were cut back, 7 bases at V and 0 bases at J, with 7 bases in the middle. This CDR3 spans 13 amino acids.

The V gene is TRBV7-9, the J gene TRBJ2-3, with TRBD1 matching 7 bases. This CDR3 is 15 amino acids long. Germline CDR1 is SEHNR and CDR2 is FQNEAQ (reference sequence). After removal of 3 bases from V and 6 bases from J, the junction contained 9 bases not matched to a gene. The CDR3 region is CASSFDRVWGDTQYF. The CDR3 region has the DNA TGTGCCAGCAGCTTCGACAGGGTGTGGGGGGATACGCAGTATTTT.

The rearrangement links TRBV7-9 to TRBJ1-2; 7 bases align to TRBD1. Germline trimming cut 1 base from V and 2 bases from J; bases unmatched to any gene: 1. The CDR3 is 14 residues long. Germline loops: CDR1 SEHNR, CDR2 FQNEAQ (reference sequence). The CDR3 DNA is TGTGCCAGCAGCTTAGGCAGGGGGAACTATGGCTACACCTTC. This sequence encodes CASSLGRGNYGYTF.

The V gene is TRBV11-2, the J gene TRBJ1-1; D unresolved. Germline V lookup: CDR1 SGHAT, CDR2 FQNNGV. Trimming left V 0 bases short and J 4 bases short, with 15 bases between. CDR3 length: 16 amino acids. The CDR3 DNA is TGTGCCAGCAGCTTAGAGATAGGGAGTTTCGCCACTGAAGCTTTCTTT. Translation: CASSLEIGSFATEAFF.

V usage is TRBV4-1 and J usage is TRBJ2-1, with 13 bases aligning to TRBD2. CDR3 length equals 15 residues. V gave up 5 bases and J gave up 10 bases; unmatched junction bases: 8. Per the germline V gene, CDR1 is MGHRA and CDR2 is YSYEKL. CDR3 nucleotides: TGCGCCAGCAGCACACGACTAGCGGGAGGAAAGGAGCAGTTCTTC. It translates to CASSTRLAGGKEQFF.

The chain couples TRBV12-3 or TRBV12-4 to TRBJ1-1; no clear D gene. Deletions cut 6 bases from V and 5 bases from J, with 7 bases between. The CDR3 has 11 residues. As DNA, the CDR3 is TGTGCCAGCAGCCGAGGAACTGAAGCTTTCTTT. It yields the protein CASSRGTEAFF.

The rearrangement links TRBV6-5 to TRBJ1-4; maybe TRBD1 (5 bases). The CDR3 is 14 amino acids. The V gene's germline CDR1 is MNHEY and CDR2 SVGAGI. The V gene lost 5 bases and the J gene lost 5 bases, with 12 bases spanning the gap. CDR3 protein: CASSQGNANEKLFF. CDR3 coding DNA: TGTGCCAGCAGTCAGGGAAATGCAAATGAAAAACTGTTTTTT.

The rearrangement joins TRBV30 to TRBJ2-7; 10 bases line up with TRBD2. Germline V gene data show CDR1 as GTSNPN and CDR2 as SVGIG (reference sequence). The CDR3 contains 14 residues. Trimming at V came to 3 bases and at J to 6 bases, leaving 8 bases not matched to a gene. CDR3 amino acids: CAWSSSGSFGEQYF. CDR3 nucleotide sequence: TGTGCCTGGAGCTCTAGCGGGAGTTTCGGCGAGCAGTACTTC.

Comments on this clone: Other DNA sequences in this sample translate to the same CDR3. The DNA for the CDR3 is TGTGCCAGCAGCGTAGAGGGAGGCACCGGGGAGCTGTTTTTT. Translating it yields CASSVEGGTGELFF. This rearrangement joins TRBV9 to TRBJ2-2, with D perhaps matching TRBD2 (6 bases). CDR3 length equals 14 residues. The germline V and J ends were trimmed by 0 bases and 4 bases, with 7 bases remaining between them. In germline, CDR1 is SGDLS, CDR2 YYNGEE. The variable domain in full, with the rest retrieved from reference TRBV9 and TRBJ2-2, is DSGVTQTPKHLITATGQRVTLRCSPRSGDLSVYWYQQSLDQGLQFLIQYYNGEERAKGNILERFSAQQFPDLHSELNLSSLELGDSALYFCASSVEGGTGELFFGEGSRLTVL.

A few counts support this clone. This chain links TRBV4-3 with TRBJ2-2; D perhaps matches TRBD2 (5 bases). The CDR3 has 13 amino acids. Trimming removed 2 bases at V and 7 bases at J, with 8 bases between. Germline values: CDR1 LGHNA, CDR2 YSLEER. The chain's CDR3 is CASSQPAGGELFF. CDR3 in DNA: TGCGCCAGCAGCCAACCGGCGGGCGGGGAGCTGTTTTTT.

V gene TRBV11-2 combines with J gene TRBJ2-1, with D possibly being TRBD1 (7 bases). This CDR3 region has 15 residues. V was trimmed by 0 bases and J by 10 bases, leaving 16 bases between them. Germline CDR1 is SGHAT and CDR2 is FQNNGV. This CDR3 reads CASSLDGNRGLEQFF. Written as DNA, the CDR3 is TGTGCCAGCAGCTTAGATGGAAACAGGGGACTCGAGCAGTTCTTC.

This chain uses TRBV19 with TRBJ2-3; maybe TRBD2 (6 bases). The CDR3 consists of 14 residues. Trimming pared 6 bases from V and 0 bases from J, leaving 10 bases between. The germline V gene encodes CDR1 LNHDA and CDR2 SQIVND (reference sequence). CDR3 bases: TGTGCCAGTAGAAGGCGGGAAAGCACAGATACGCAGTATTTT. As protein: CASRRRESTDTQYF.

The V and J genes are TRBV28 and TRBJ1-2; the match to TRBD1 covers 11 bases. This CDR3 has 13 amino acids. From germline, CDR1 is MDHEN and CDR2 SYDVKM. V was pared by 4 bases and J by 7 bases, with 2 bases of the junction left unmatched. The CDR3 DNA reads as TGTGCCAGCAGTTGGGGGACAGGGGGTGGCTACACCTTC. It specifies CASSWGTGGGYTF.

As DNA, the CDR3 is TGTGCCAGCAGCTTTGGACAGGAAGATTACGAGCAGTACTTC. Amino acid sequence: CASSFGQEDYEQYF. The chain links TRBV11-2 to TRBJ2-7; 7 positions agree with TRBD1. Looked up from germline, CDR1 is SGHAT and CDR2 is FQNNGV. The ends lost 3 bases at V and 4 bases at J; junction bases unmatched: 6. CDR3 length equals 14 residues.

The chain joins TRBV4-2 to TRBJ2-5, with unresolved D. The germline V and J ends were trimmed by 1 base and 5 bases, with 8 bases remaining between them. The CDR3 runs 13 residues. Germline V lookup: CDR1 LGHNA, CDR2 YNFKEQ. This CDR3 reads CASSQVSEETQYF. In DNA, the CDR3 is TGTGCCAGCAGCCAAGTAAGTGAGGAGACCCAGTACTTC.

This chain connects TRBV15 to TRBJ1-4; weak D call: TRBD1 (5 bases). The CDR3 covers 16 residues. Between the trimmed V and J ends, which lost 0 bases and 2 bases, there was a span of 10 bases. Germline V gene lookup returns CDR1 LNHNV and CDR2 YYDKDF (reference sequence). CDR3 DNA sequence: TGTGCCACCAGCAGAGATGGAGGGACGACTAATGAAAAACTGTTTTTT. It translates to CATSRDGGTTNEKLFF.

V and J are TRBV30 and TRBJ1-5; D unresolved. This CDR3 has 16 residues. The V end was cut by 0 bases, the J end by 6 bases, with 18 bases between. The germline gives CDR1 GTSNPN, CDR2 SVGIG (reference sequence). CDR3 loop: CAWSVAGSPGRQPQHF. CDR3 nucleotide sequence: TGTGCCTGGAGTGTAGCGGGGTCCCCTGGGCGTCAGCCCCAGCATTTT.

This chain connects TRBV5-6 to TRBJ1-1; 8 bases match TRBD1. J was trimmed by 0 bases and V by 2 bases; bases with no gene match: 6. Germline values: CDR1 SGHDT, CDR2 YYEEEE. The CDR3 runs to 16 residues. The DNA for the CDR3 is TGTGCCAGCAGCTTAGAATACAGGGGGATGAACACTGAAGCTTTCTTT. Its translation is CASSLEYRGMNTEAFF.

The V gene is TRBV2, the J gene TRBJ2-2, with a possible D match to TRBD2 (6 bases). Trimming shortened V by 10 bases and J by 1 base, and 13 bases separated the two germline ends. The CDR3 spans 14 residues. CDR1 and CDR2 (germline): SNHLY, FYNNEI. Here the CDR3 DNA reads TGTGCCATTCATGGGGGGAGGAACACCGGGGAGCTGTTTTTT. Its translation is CAIHGGRNTGELFF.

J is TRBJ1-1 and V is TRBV6-5; unclear D gene. This CDR3 is 12 amino acids long. V was cut by 9 bases and J by 6 bases, with 14 bases left in between. From germline, CDR1 is MNHEY and CDR2 SVGAGI. This chain's CDR3 is CASSNYRAEAFF. The CDR3 DNA is TGTGCCAGTAGCAACTACCGCGCTGAAGCTTTCTTT.

In this sample, this clone turned up once. J is TRBJ1-2 and V is TRBV7-9; no definite D call. This CDR3 has 15 residues. Germline CDR1 reads SEHNR; CDR2 reads FQNEAQ (reference sequence). V was clipped by 5 bases and J by 0 bases, with 13 bases between them. As DNA, the CDR3 is TGTGCCAGCAGCGCCCCTAAAGCCGCTAACTATGGCTACACCTTC. Protein: CASSAPKAANYGYTF.

The gene calls are TRBV28 and TRBJ2-7; 8 bases line up with TRBD1. The J segment lost 6 bases and the V segment lost 6 bases, leaving 7 bases of the junction unmatched. This CDR3 is 13 amino acids long. Germline CDR1 and CDR2: MDHEN and SYDVKM. The CDR3 DNA reads TGTGCCAGCAGGGGACAGGTCTTTGGCGAGCAGTACTTC. Residues: CASRGQVFGEQYF.

The rearrangement links TRBV14 to TRBJ1-1; possible D gene TRBD1, 6 bases. Germline V gene lookup returns CDR1 SGHDN and CDR2 FVKESK. Trimming shortened V by 2 bases and J by 5 bases, and 24 bases separated the two germline ends. CDR3 length equals 18 residues. The CDR3 nucleotides are TGTGCCAGCAGCCAACTGATAAGAGGGATGTCAGGGGTGACTGAAGCTTTCTTT. Translated, it gives CASSQLIRGMSGVTEAFF.

The chain carries TRBV2 and TRBJ1-5, with D perhaps TRBD1 (6 bases). V was cut by 6 bases and J by 9 bases, with 21 bases left in between. The CDR3 runs 15 residues. Per the germline V gene, CDR1 is SNHLY and CDR2 is FYNNEI. CDR3: CASRGWEVPGAPQHF. The CDR3 DNA reads TGTGCCAGCAGAGGTTGGGAAGTGCCAGGGGCGCCCCAGCATTTT.